This T cell receptor (beta chain) was sequenced for a study of cytomegalovirus exposure and HLA in healthy donors. The method was immunoSEQ multiplex PCR; TCRdb's version includes in-frame clones alone and lacks a portion of them. The sample lists 57,000 or so clones, 85% to 95% seen once, with about 2.2% in the top ten. Whole-study results and caveats: Among TCR sequences, most were rare, though some public TCRs appeared in many donors. Some 150 TCR beta chains were listed as cytomegalovirus-associated.

With 0 bases clipped from V and 0 bases from J, the junction kept 3 bases outside the gene matches. The CDR3 extends over 18 amino acids. The germline V gene encodes CDR1 SGDLS and CDR2 YYNGEE. Note on this clone: What it binds is unknown.

The donors were part of the validation cohort, which consisted of more than 90 subjects and was separate from the first cohort of 666 subjects. This receptor was taken from a young man in good health and CMV-seronegative. V usage is TRBV9 and J usage is TRBJ2-2; 12 nucleotides align to TRBD2. Sequenced input: PBMCs. CDR3 nucleotides: TGTGCCAGCAGCGTAGCACTAGCGGGAGGCTCGAACACCGGGGAGCTGTTTTTT. Its translation is CASSVALAGGSNTGELFF.